The 30 T cell receptor beta chains reported below all come from one sample, sequenced in a study of T cell responses to AZD1222 COVID-19 vaccine. Measured with immunoSEQ multiplex PCR; TCRdb has only the in-frame clones, and not every one. The table shows about 88,000 clones, with 90% occurring only once. The starting material was peripheral blood, obtained 28 days after the second AZD1222 dose. Receptors originate from an adult who received the AZD1222 COVID-19 vaccine.

The chain's CDR3 is CASSSGQTSINYGYTF. The CDR3 bases are TGCGCCAGCAGCTCGGGACAGACCTCTATTAACTATGGCTACACCTTC. The chain carries TRBV5-1 and TRBJ1-2; 7 bases match TRBD1. V shed 3 bases and J 1 base; nucleotides not matched to a gene: 9. This CDR3 has 16 residues. Germline assignment: CDR1 SGHRS and CDR2 YFSETQ.

This clone was seen just once. The chain joins TRBV7-6 to TRBJ1-6; 10 bases agree with TRBD1. The J segment lost 1 base and the V segment lost 5 bases, leaving 2 bases of the junction unmatched. Germline V CDR1 and CDR2: SGHVS, FNYEAQ. This CDR3 contains 16 residues. The CDR3 DNA follows: TGTGCCAGCAGCCGGACAGGGGGATCCTATAATTCACCCCTCCACTTT. Amino acid sequence: CASSRTGGSYNSPLHF.

The genes are TRBV9 and TRBJ2-7; tentatively, D is TRBD1 (6 bases). The CDR3 spans 14 residues. Deletions cut 0 bases from V and 2 bases from J, with 9 bases between. Germline V gene sequence: CDR1 SGDLS, CDR2 YYNGEE. The DNA for the CDR3 is TGTGCCAGCAGCGTAGGGACAGTAGCCTACGAGCAGTACTTC. It codes for CASSVGTVAYEQYF.

The chain combines TRBV4-2 with TRBJ2-7; possible D gene TRBD2, 5 bases. The V end was cut by 4 bases, the J end by 7 bases, with 14 bases between. Germline assignment: CDR1 LGHNA and CDR2 YNFKEQ. The CDR3 consists of 13 residues. The CDR3 DNA is TGTGCCAGCAGCCCTAATCTAGCACGGGAGCAGTACTTC. It yields the protein CASSPNLAREQYF.

This chain joins TRBV11-1 and TRBJ2-3; D is perhaps TRBD2 (5 bases). The V and J ends lost 2 bases and 3 bases respectively, with 12 bases between them. Germline CDR1 is SGHAT and CDR2 is FQDESV (reference sequence). CDR3 length: 15 amino acids. The CDR3 protein is CASSLYGVRTDTQYF. CDR3 nucleotides: TGTGCCAGCAGCTTATACGGGGTGCGGACAGATACGCAGTATTTT.

V is TRBV2 and J is TRBJ2-7, with D perhaps assigned TRBD1 or TRBD2 (6 bases each). Germline CDR1 is SNHLY and CDR2 is FYNNEI. The CDR3 has 13 residues. Trimming took off 8 bases at V and 7 bases at J, with 18 bases between the two ends. CDR3 protein: CASGGQGSGEQYF. The CDR3, as DNA: TGTGCCAGCGGAGGGCAGGGGTCGGGAGAGCAGTACTTC.

This rearrangement joins TRBV6-2 or TRBV6-3 to TRBJ2-7, with D uncertain. V was clipped by 5 bases and J by 7 bases, with 9 bases between them. Germline assignment: CDR1 MNHEY and CDR2 SVGEGT. The CDR3 spans 11 residues. The chain's CDR3 is CASSQTTEQYF. Here the CDR3 DNA reads TGTGCCAGCAGTCAAACTACGGAGCAGTACTTC.

This chain links TRBV7-9 with TRBJ1-3, with 11 positions matching TRBD1. CDR3 length: 13 amino acids. V lost 5 bases and J lost 9; bases outside the gene matches: 3. The germline V gene has CDR1 SEHNR and CDR2 FQNEAQ (reference sequence). CDR3: CASSAGTGGTIYF. DNA of the CDR3: TGTGCCAGCAGCGCCGGGACAGGGGGCACCATATATTTT.

This clone has just one count. This rearrangement joins TRBV11-2 to TRBJ2-5; the D is unclear. The J call is doubtful: the DNA matches TRBJ2-7 better. CDR1 is SGHAT, CDR2 FQNNGV, per germline. This CDR3 is 12 amino acids long. CDR3 sequence reads: CASSLVADEQYF. In DNA form, the CDR3 reads TGTGCCAGCAGCTTAGTGGCGGACGAGCAGTACTTC.

This clone was found once. The chain has TRBV7-9 and TRBJ2-6, with D unclear. Trimming stripped 5 bases from V and 0 bases from J, with 2 bases between. The CDR3 has 13 amino acids. Germline CDR1 and CDR2: SEHNR and FQNEAQ (reference sequence). The CDR3 sequence: CASSVSGANVLTF. The DNA for the CDR3 is TGTGCCAGCAGCGTCTCTGGGGCCAACGTCCTGACTTTC.

The chain uses TRBV7-9 and TRBJ1-1; the D gene is possibly TRBD1 (5 bases). The germline CDR1 and CDR2 sequences are SEHNR and FQNEAQ (reference sequence). The CDR3 is made up of 15 amino acids. V lost 8 bases, J lost 0 bases, and 16 bases lay in between. The chain's CDR3 is CASGVMGLLNTEAFF. The DNA of the CDR3 is TGTGCCAGCGGCGTGATGGGACTGCTGAACACTGAAGCTTTCTTT.

V and J are TRBV5-1 and TRBJ1-2; D might be TRBD1 (5 bases). The V end lost 4 bases, the J end lost 4 bases, and 17 bases lay between the germline ends. The CDR3 sequence is 15 residues long. Looked up from germline, CDR1 is SGHRS and CDR2 is YFSETQ. CDR3 sequence reads: CASSPDPGTAYGYTF. The CDR3 DNA is TGCGCCAGCAGCCCGGATCCGGGGACGGCCTATGGCTACACCTTC.

The chain has TRBV7-2 and TRBJ1-1; D may be TRBD1 (5 bases). V lost 3 bases, J lost 5 bases, and 16 bases lay in between. Germline V lookup: CDR1 SGHTA, CDR2 FQGNSA. The CDR3 runs to 15 residues. The CDR3 coding sequence is TGTGCCAGCAGCTTCGATACCCAGGGCAATACTGAAGCTTTCTTT. It specifies CASSFDTQGNTEAFF.

This clone was counted a few times. V usage is TRBV2 and J usage is TRBJ1-1, with 8 bases fitting TRBD1. Per germline, CDR1 SNHLY and CDR2 FYNNEI. The V segment lost 6 bases and the J segment 6 bases; nucleotides outside the gene matches: 6. The CDR3 consists of 13 residues. The CDR3 sequence is CASSGQGIPEAFF. The CDR3 bases are TGTGCCAGCAGCGGACAGGGAATCCCTGAAGCTTTCTTT.

A single count supports this clone. In DNA, the CDR3 is TGTGCCAGTACCCGGGACAGGGGGCAAGGAAACACCATATATTTT. The encoded protein is CASTRDRGQGNTIYF. The genes are TRBV5-6 and TRBJ1-3, with TRBD1 matching over 12 bases. The V and J ends lost 8 bases and 4 bases, in that order; junction bases with no gene match: 7. This CDR3 has 15 residues. CDR1 SGHDT and CDR2 YYEEEE come from the germline V gene.

The chain is built from TRBV5-1 and TRBJ1-2; D is possibly TRBD1 (6 bases). The CDR3 sequence is 17 residues long. CDR1 and CDR2 (germline): SGHRS, YFSETQ. V was clipped by 4 bases and J by 0 bases, with 19 bases between them. The CDR3 here is CASSRGELLKANYGYTF. The CDR3 nucleotides are TGCGCCAGCAGCAGGGGGGAATTACTTAAAGCTAACTATGGCTACACCTTC.

The rearrangement joins TRBV27 to TRBJ1-1, with D perhaps TRBD1 (5 bases). This CDR3 spans 14 amino acids. Trimming shortened V by 5 bases and J by 1 base, and 11 bases separated the two germline ends. CDR1 is MNHEY, CDR2 SMNVEV, per germline (reference sequence). The CDR3 DNA reads TGTGCCAGCAGTCCCGGGACTGAGAACACTGAAGCTTTCTTT. Residues: CASSPGTENTEAFF.

The chain has TRBV2 and TRBJ1-5; no reliable D call. Deletions cut 5 bases from V and 1 base from J, with 12 bases between. This CDR3 region has 15 residues. Looked up from germline, CDR1 is SNHLY and CDR2 is FYNNEI. CDR3 sequence (DNA): TGTGCCAGCAGTCGGGATGGGCAGAGCAATCAGCCCCAGCATTTT. Translation gives CASSRDGQSNQPQHF.

The chain is built from TRBV6-2 or TRBV6-3 and TRBJ1-1; the D gene is possibly TRBD1 (5 bases). Germline-derived CDR1 and CDR2 are MNHEY and SVGEGT. The CDR3 is 15 residues long. Trimming took 6 bases from V and 0 from J, leaving 14 bases between them. CDR3 nucleotide sequence: TGTGCCAGCAGCCGGGAGTGGGGCATGAACACTGAAGCTTTCTTT. This sequence encodes CASSREWGMNTEAFF.

The chain joins TRBV6-2 or TRBV6-3 to TRBJ2-5; no definite D call. There are 15 residues in the CDR3. V was clipped by 2 bases and J by 0 bases, with 10 bases between them. Per germline, CDR1 MNHEY and CDR2 SVGEGT. CDR3 sequence: CASSYTRSYQETQYF. Written as DNA, the CDR3 is TGTGCCAGCAGTTACACTCGATCGTACCAAGAGACCCAGTACTTC.

V is TRBV5-6 and J is TRBJ2-1, with a weak D call TRBD1 (6 bases). Trimming left V 2 bases short and J 8 bases short, with 11 bases between. The CDR3 sequence is 13 residues long. Germline lookup yields CDR1 SGHDT and CDR2 YYEEEE. The CDR3 DNA reads TGTGCCAGCAGCTTTCAGGGGACGGATGAGCAGTTCTTC. It specifies CASSFQGTDEQFF.

The chain has TRBV25-1 and TRBJ2-7; the match to TRBD1 covers 9 bases. V shed 7 bases and J 4 bases; nucleotides not matched to a gene: 14. CDR3 length equals 16 residues. CDR1 is MGHDK and CDR2 is SYGVNS in the germline V gene. This chain's CDR3 is CASTGTGNSGAYEQYF. The CDR3 coding sequence is TGTGCCAGCACCGGGACAGGGAACTCCGGGGCTTACGAGCAGTACTTC.

The rearrangement uses TRBV4-1 and TRBJ2-1; 8 nucleotides agree with TRBD2. The CDR3 length is 15 residues. In germline, CDR1 is MGHRA, CDR2 YSYEKL. V was pared by 1 base and J by 3 bases, with 2 bases of the junction left unmatched. The CDR3 region has the DNA TGCGCCAGCAGCCAAGCGGGGGGGGACTACAATGAGCAGTTCTTC. Its protein product is CASSQAGGDYNEQFF.

J is TRBJ2-6 and V is TRBV19; D not resolved. The V end was cut by 9 bases, the J end by 0 bases, with 6 bases between. There are 13 residues in the CDR3. Germline CDR1 reads LNHDA; CDR2 reads SQIVND (reference sequence). In nucleotides, the CDR3 is TGTGCCAGCCGATCCTCTGGGGCCAACGTCCTGACTTTC. Translated, it gives CASRSSGANVLTF.

The chain links TRBV6-5 to TRBJ1-1; TRBD1 matches 7 bases. The V segment lost 6 bases and the J segment 5 bases; nucleotides outside the gene matches: 6. This CDR3 contains 13 residues. Germline V gene lookup returns CDR1 MNHEY and CDR2 SVGAGI. The CDR3 nucleotides are TGTGCCAGCAGGGGCACAGGGGAAACTGAAGCTTTCTTT. Protein sequence: CASRGTGETEAFF.

This chain links TRBV29-1 with TRBJ1-5; D is undetermined. With 2 bases removed from V and 5 bases from J, the gap between germline ends came to 4 bases. From germline, CDR1 is SQVTM and CDR2 ANQGSEA. The CDR3 has 11 amino acids. CDR3 DNA: TGCAGCGTTGAAAACGATCAGCCCCAGCATTTT. Translation: CSVENDQPQHF.

The chain is built from TRBV2 and TRBJ1-6, with 10 bases matching TRBD1. This CDR3 contains 13 residues. Trimming at V came to 5 bases and at J to 10 bases, leaving 2 bases not matched to a gene. CDR1 SNHLY and CDR2 FYNNEI come from the germline V gene. The CDR3 protein is CASSWTGGSPLHF. The CDR3 bases are TGTGCCAGCAGTTGGACAGGGGGATCACCCCTCCACTTT.

This chain connects TRBV5-1 to TRBJ1-5, with D perhaps TRBD1 (5 bases). Deletions cut 0 bases from V and 4 bases from J, with 11 bases between. The germline gives CDR1 SGHRS, CDR2 YFSETQ. This CDR3 comprises 15 residues. The CDR3 reads CASSLGAGFNQPQHF. The CDR3, as DNA: TGCGCCAGCAGCTTGGGGGCAGGGTTTAATCAGCCCCAGCATTTT.

The rearrangement uses TRBV5-1 and TRBJ1-5; TRBD1 might be the D (6 bases). This CDR3 is 15 amino acids long. V dropped 0 bases and J dropped 4 bases, with 11 bases sitting between them. Germline-derived CDR1 and CDR2 are SGHRS and YFSETQ. CDR3 protein: CASSLGDTENQPQHF. In nucleotides, the CDR3 is TGCGCCAGCAGCTTGGGGGACACCGAAAATCAGCCCCAGCATTTT.

The rearrangement joins TRBV3-1 (or the pseudogene TRBV3-2) to TRBJ1-6; D is uncertain. Per germline, CDR1 LGHDT and CDR2 YNNKEL (reference sequence). Trimming removed 4 bases at V and 5 bases at J, with 12 bases between. This CDR3 is built from 15 residues. The CDR3 region is CASSLTTDNNSPLHF. In DNA, the CDR3 is TGTGCCAGCAGCCTCACGACCGATAATAATTCACCCCTCCACTTT.